A selection of T cell receptor beta chains follows, all from one sample in a study of blood T cell repertoires in COVID-19. TCRdb's copy holds only in-frame clones and misses some; the assay was immunoSEQ multiplex PCR. Found here are 100,000 to 150,000 clones, approximately 88% of them singletons; the top ten hold approximately 10%. The sequenced material came from peripheral blood. These receptors originate from a middle-aged man with acute or convalescent COVID-19. Both conserved end residues are part of each CDR3. The order of the fields is D gene, J gene, V gene, CDR3 protein, CDR3 DNA. The D gene is left open where the match is weak.

D: TRBD2; J: TRBJ2-7; V: TRBV7-9; CDR3: CASSFSTGLAGEQYF; DNA: TGTGCCAGCAGCTTCTCTACCGGACTAGCGGGCGAGCAGTACTTC
D: NA; J: TRBJ1-1; V: TRBV11-2; CDR3: CASSRDTAKAFF; DNA: TGTGCCAGCAGCCGGGATACTGCAAAAGCTTTCTTT
D: TRBD2; J: TRBJ2-1; V: TRBV19; CDR3: CASSGWLGGGYNEQFF; DNA: TGTGCCAGTTCTGGGTGGTTGGGCGGGGGCTACAATGAGCAGTTCTTC
D: NA; J: TRBJ2-2; V: TRBV20-1; CDR3: CSASVTGNTGELFF; DNA: TGCAGTGCTAGTGTAACGGGGAACACCGGGGAGCTGTTTTTT
D: NA; J: TRBJ2-2; V: TRBV5-1; CDR3: CASSPPTKNTGELFF; DNA: TGCGCCAGCAGCCCGCCGACAAAGAACACCGGGGAGCTGTTTTTT
D: NA; J: TRBJ2-5; V: TRBV30; CDR3: CAWSGGGPETQYF; DNA: TGTGCCTGGAGTGGAGGAGGGCCGGAGACCCAGTACTTC
D: NA; J: TRBJ1-4; V: TRBV5-6; CDR3: CASSPDPRNEKLFF; DNA: TGTGCCAGCAGCCCCGACCCTAGGAATGAAAAACTGTTTTTT
D: NA; J: TRBJ1-2; V: TRBV9; CDR3: CASSVDGNYGYTF; DNA: TGTGCCAGCAGCGTAGACGGGAACTATGGCTACACCTTC
D: NA; J: TRBJ2-2; V: TRBV19; CDR3: CASSRVAPYTGELFF; DNA: TGTGCCAGTAGCCGGGTGGCCCCTTACACCGGGGAGCTGTTTTTT
D: NA; J: TRBJ1-1; V: TRBV3-1/TRBV3-2; CDR3: CASSLYTGVNTEAFF; DNA: TGTGCCAGCAGCCTATACACGGGGGTGAACACTGAAGCTTTCTTT
D: NA; J: TRBJ1-1; V: TRBV5-4; CDR3: CASSLRDTGKEAFF; DNA: TGTGCCAGCAGCTTGAGGGACACAGGGAAAGAAGCTTTCTTT
D: NA; J: TRBJ1-2; V: TRBV5-1; CDR3: CASRPMGQGGYTF; DNA: TGCGCCAGCAGGCCCATGGGCCAGGGTGGCTACACCTTC
D: NA; J: TRBJ2-3; V: TRBV6-5; CDR3: CASSYSRDTQYF; DNA: TGTGCCAGCAGTTACTCCAGGGATACGCAGTATTTT